The rows below give T cell receptor beta chains drawn from one sample of a study of T cells in Graves' hyperthyroidism and ophthalmopathy. Using its own MiXCR run on the multiplex PCR reads, TCRdb lists one record per CDR3 protein. This table holds some 270,000 distinct CDR3 sequences, roughly 15% found once. Material for sequencing was blood. The source of these receptors is a woman in her twenties or thirties with Graves' hyperthyroidism that later progressed to Graves' ophthalmopathy. CDR3s include the opening cysteine and the closing phenylalanine or tryptophan. The D gene is left open where the match is weak. Only some rows state a clone size, as once, few, many or a class for expanded clones.

>TRBV7-2|TRBJ1-1|many|.
TGTGCCAGCAGCCCTCGCATCCGTAGCGGCACTGAAGCTTTCTTT
CASSPRIRSGTEAFF
>TRBV28|TRBJ1-4|many|.
TGTGCCAGCAGTTTATTGATGTCAGTGGGAGGTGGAAAACTGTTTTTT
CASSLLMSVGGGKLFF
>TRBV7-3|TRBJ2-3|many|.
TGTGCCAGCAGCTTAACGGTGGAGGGGCTTCTAGGCACAGATACGCAGTATTTT
CASSLTVEGLLGTDTQYF
>TRBV11-2|TRBJ1-1|many|.
TGTGCCAGCAGGACATTCATGAACACTGAAGCTTTCTTT
CASRTFMNTEAFF
>TRBV7-2|TRBJ2-5|many|.
TGTGCCAGCAACCTGGGGGGAGCGGGTCAAGAGACCCAGTACTTC
CASNLGGAGQETQYF
>TRBV14|TRBJ2-7|many|.
TGTGCCAGCAGCCAACAGGTACCTAAGGACGAGCAGTACTTC
CASSQQVPKDEQYF
>TRBV7-9|TRBJ2-1|many|.
TGTGCCAGCAGCCATCCGTTAAGCGGTAGCTCCTACAATGAGCAGTTCTTC
CASSHPLSGSSYNEQFF
>TRBV27|TRBJ1-5|many|.
TGTGCCAGCAGTTTATTCCCTCCGGGGGCTACGGGCAATCAGCCCCAGCATTTT
CASSLFPPGATGNQPQHF
>TRBV7-8|TRBJ2-3|many|TRBD2
TGTGCCAGCTTTCTAGGTCGGCTAGCGGGAGGTGGGGCACAGGTTACGCAGTATTTT
CASFLGRLAGGGAQVTQYF
>TRBV5-1|TRBJ2-4|.|.
TGCGCCAGCAGAGGAGGGGACATTCAGTACTTC
CASRGGDIQYF
>TRBV12-3/TRBV12-4|TRBJ2-5|many|TRBD2
TGTGCCAGCAGTGACGGACTAGCTATTGAAGAAGAGACCCAGTACTTC
CASSDGLAIEEETQYF
>TRBV27|TRBJ2-3|few|.
TGTGCCAGCAGTTTAGGGGGCACTTCGAGCACAGATACGCAGTATTTT
CASSLGGTSSTDTQYF
>TRBV7-9|TRBJ1-1|many|TRBD1
TGTGCCAGCAGCTTAGGAGGGACAGGCACTGAAGCTTTCTTT
CASSLGGTGTEAFF
>TRBV7-3|TRBJ2-3|few|.
TGTGCCAGCAGCTTACGGGGACTGAGCACAGATACGCAGTATTTT
CASSLRGLSTDTQYF
>TRBV30|TRBJ1-1|.|.
TGTGCCTGGACTCGGCAGGGTATGAACACTGAAGCTTTCTTT
CAWTRQGMNTEAFF
>TRBV28|TRBJ2-7|many|TRBD1
TGTGCCAGCAGTTTAAACGGTCAGGGGGTAGGCGAGCAGTACTTC
CASSLNGQGVGEQYF
>TRBV7-3|TRBJ2-5|many|TRBD2
TGTGCCAGCAGCTTAGGTAGCGGGAGCTGGGAGACCCAGTACTTC
CASSLGSGSWETQYF
>TRBV6-1|TRBJ1-1|many|.
TGTGCCAGCAGCTACAGGGACTTCACTGAAGCTTTCTTT
CASSYRDFTEAFF
>TRBV28|TRBJ2-7|many|.
TGTGCCAGCAGACGCCAGGCATGGGGGCCGAACTCCTACGAGCAGTACTTC
CASRRQAWGPNSYEQYF
>TRBV7-2|TRBJ1-6|many|.
TGTGCCAGCGTTCGGGTGGGTAATTCACCCCTCCACTTT
CASVRVGNSPLHF
>TRBV18|TRBJ2-7|many|TRBD2
TGTGCCAGCTCACCATCCGGGACTAGCGGGTACGAGCAGTACTTC
CASSPSGTSGYEQYF
>TRBV7-3|TRBJ2-6|few|TRBD2
TGTGCCAGCGGCCCACCGGGGGGGTTGTATGGGGCCAACGTCCTGACTTTC
CASGPPGGLYGANVLTF
>TRBV29-1|TRBJ2-7|many|.
TGCAGCGTTGAGCGTGACAGCTACGAGCAGTACTTC
CSVERDSYEQYF
>TRBV14|TRBJ2-3|.|.
TGTGCCAGCAGCCACCTCCCCCCTGCGGGTAGCACAGATACGCAGTATTTT
CASSHLPPAGSTDTQYF
>TRBV27|TRBJ2-5|many|TRBD1
TGTGCCAGCAGTATCACAGGGGGCGAGACCCAGTACTTC
CASSITGGETQYF
>TRBV20-1|TRBJ2-2|few|.
TGCAGTGCTAGTTTCAGGGGTGTAAACACCGGGGAGCTGTTTTTT
CSASFRGVNTGELFF
>TRBV15|TRBJ2-1|few|TRBD1
TGTGCCACCAGCAGAGTCGGACAGGGGCTTACTGAGCAGTTCTTC
CATSRVGQGLTEQFF
>TRBV12-3/TRBV12-4|TRBJ1-5|many|.
TGTGCCAGCAGTAGAACTGGGGGGTTGGGCAATCAGCCCCAGCATTTT
CASSRTGGLGNQPQHF
>TRBV19|TRBJ1-2|few|TRBD1
TGTGCCAGTATGGGGGACAGGGCAAGCTATGGCTACACCTTC
CASMGDRASYGYTF
>TRBV6-5|TRBJ2-1|.|.
TGTGCCAGCAGTTACTCCCCACCAGCGAGAACCTACAATGAGCAGTTCTTC
CASSYSPPARTYNEQFF
>TRBV12-3/TRBV12-4|TRBJ2-7|many|.
TGTGCCAGCAGTCCTAGGCGGGCGGCGATTGAGCTACGAGAGCAGTACTTC
CASSPRRAAIELREQYF
>TRBV20-1|TRBJ1-1|many|.
TGCAGTGCTAGAGATCTCCCAAATTATAACACTGAAGCTTTCTTT
CSARDLPNYNTEAFF
>TRBV6-2/TRBV6-3|TRBJ2-3|.|.
TGTGCCAGCTTGAAGGTTGAGACTATAAGCACAGATACGCAGTATTTT
CASLKVETISTDTQYF
>TRBV12-3/TRBV12-4|TRBJ2-3|many|TRBD2
TGTGCCAGCAGCTTAGGCGCGGGGGGCACAGATACGCAGTATTTT
CASSLGAGGTDTQYF
>TRBV6-6|TRBJ2-5|many|.
TGTGCCAGCAGTTACGCTCCAGGGGAGACCCAGTACTTC
CASSYAPGETQYF
>TRBV20-1|TRBJ2-1|.|TRBD2
TGCAGTGCTAGAGATCTCGGGGAGGGTGAAAATGAGCAGTTCTTC
CSARDLGEGENEQFF
>TRBV13|TRBJ1-3|.|.
TGTGCCAGCAGCTACGGGGGCGAGTCTGGAAACACCATATATTTT
CASSYGGESGNTIYF
>TRBV4-1|TRBJ2-1|.|.
TGCGCCAGCAGCCAAGTGGCGGGGGCCGATGAGCAGTTCTTC
CASSQVAGADEQFF
>TRBV30|TRBJ2-7|many|.
TGTGCCTGGATGGGACAGGGAACTAGCGGGTACGAGCAGTACTTC
CAWMGQGTSGYEQYF
>TRBV30|TRBJ2-2|many|TRBD2
TGTGCCTGGAGTAACCCGAGCGGGAGGGCCTGGTGGCCCGGGGAGCTGTTTTTT
CAWSNPSGRAWWPGELFF
>TRBV28|TRBJ1-2|few|TRBD1
TGTGCCAGCAGGGCCGGGACAGTTAACTATGGCTACACCTTC
CASRAGTVNYGYTF
>TRBV2|TRBJ2-7|many|TRBD1
TGTGCCAGCAGTGAATTTGGACAGGGGGTTAGCGAGCAGTACTTC
CASSEFGQGVSEQYF
>TRBV6-9|TRBJ2-3|few|.
TGTGCCAGCAGTTACTTCGGGACGCCGTCTAGCACAGATACGCAGTATTTT
CASSYFGTPSSTDTQYF
>TRBV6-1|TRBJ2-7|many|TRBD2
TGTGCCAGCAGAGGGACTAGTCCCTCTTACGAGCAGTACTTC
CASRGTSPSYEQYF
>TRBV12-3/TRBV12-4|TRBJ2-7|many|.
TGTGCCAGCAGTCAACAGCGCTTCTACGAGCAGTACTTC
CASSQQRFYEQYF
>TRBV4-3|TRBJ2-1|.|.
TGCGCCAGCAGCCGAGGACCCCCTGGTAGCGACAATGAGCAGTTCTTC
CASSRGPPGSDNEQFF
>TRBV5-8|TRBJ2-1|many|.
TGTGCCAGCAGAACGGCCCTTACGGATGAGCAGTTCTTC
CASRTALTDEQFF
>TRBV9|TRBJ2-1|many|TRBD2
TGTGCCAGCAGCAAAAGCGGGAGAGGAGACAATGAGCAGTTCTTC
CASSKSGRGDNEQFF
>TRBV10-3|TRBJ1-1|many|.
TGTGCCATCAGTGAGTCGGACACGAACACTGAAGCTTTCTTT
CAISESDTNTEAFF
>TRBV5-4|TRBJ2-4|few|.
TGTGCCAGCAGCTTAGAGTCAGCCAAAAACATTCAGTACTTC
CASSLESAKNIQYF
>TRBV7-2|TRBJ2-1|many|TRBD1
TGTGCCAGCAGCTCGGGACAGGGGATAACGAATGAGCAGTTCTTC
CASSSGQGITNEQFF
>TRBV28|TRBJ1-1|many|TRBD1
TGTGCCAGCAGTTTATGGGGCTTCCGTCGGGACAGGAACACTGAAGCTTTCTTT
CASSLWGFRRDRNTEAFF
>TRBV6-1|TRBJ2-5|many|TRBD1
TGTGCCAGCAGTGAAGCGAGGACAGGAGGAGAGACCCAGTACTTC
CASSEARTGGETQYF
>TRBV29-1|TRBJ1-2|many|.
TGCAGCGTTGCGACAGCTTATGGCTACACCTTC
CSVATAYGYTF
>TRBV27|TRBJ2-1|many|TRBD2
TGTGCCAGCAGTTCCCTGATGGCGGGAGCCAATGAGCAGTTCTTC
CASSSLMAGANEQFF